This TCR beta chain emerged from a study of CD8+ T cells in alopecia areata. In the study overall: Tofacitinib administration to treated patients was oral, at 5 to 10 mg twice daily. Study-wide results and caveats: Possibly as an HLA-related effect, TCR sharing across patients appeared less clear than in mice.

About this clone itself: As yet, its antigen is unknown.

V was pared by 3 bases and J by 8 bases, with 16 bases of the junction left unmatched. The CDR3 runs 16 residues. Germline CDR1 and CDR2: SQVTM and ANQGSEA. Reverse transcribed after extraction, RNA yielded cDNA as the sequencing template. TCRdb's table, derived via immunoSEQ multiplex PCR, lists solely in-frame clones and lacks some. This repertoire shows some 170,000 clones, less than 80% found once; its top ten account for about an eighth. The J gene is TRBJ2-1, the V gene TRBV29-1; 7 positions agree with TRBD1. The starting material was CD8+ T cells sorted from blood, obtained at week 0. This receptor was identified in a human donor with alopecia areata. The CDR3 nucleotides are TGCAGCGTTGAGCAGGGGGATAAGCTTGAGAAAGATGAGCAGTTCTTC. As protein: CSVEQGDKLEKDEQFF.